The source of this T cell receptor (beta chain) is a study of post-analysis software for immune sequencing data (dated by TCRdb to about 2015). As for the study more broadly: Recorded disease courses included relapsing-remitting, secondary progressive and progressive-relapsing multiple sclerosis, with some patients lacking subtype annotation. The patient repertoires were set against about eleven previously published healthy control repertoires from donors whose ages ranged from roughly 6 to 27 years. A subset of samples was prepared in parallel using single-end sample barcoding, then pooled and co-amplified after Illumina adapter ligation.

Regarding this clonotype: The antigen it recognizes is unknown. The junction shows a germline mismatch at one end, possibly a read error.

Beyond this particular receptor, the publication reports: Compared with controls, multiple sclerosis patients had significantly lower normalized Chao1 diversity, a finding suggesting substantial peripheral T-cell clonal expansion. Significantly higher frequencies in patients than in controls were found for a few TRBV segments, including TRBV5-6, TRBV5-1 and TRBV20-1. Strong co-clustering of samples prepared in the same batch was shown by direct clustering with F measure, prompting a batch-effect correction. The control group was slightly older than the multiple sclerosis patient group.

TCR beta repertoires were profiled from peripheral blood of 13 young patients with multiple sclerosis to demonstrate the VDJtools post-analysis software. The patients with multiple sclerosis were children and adolescents between about 6 and 17 years of age. Looking up the germline V gene (reference sequence) yields CDR1 MNHNY and CDR2 SVGAGI. Counted from cysteine to phenylalanine, this CDR3 has 13 amino acids. The read is trimmed to its CDR3 DNA, 39 bases read in frame from base 1. Library preparation employed PCR. Data came from an Illumina HiSeq 2500. Unique molecular identifiers were incorporated into TCR beta cDNA libraries to reduce PCR and sequencing biases. Per 1 to 10 million input T cells, approximately 500,000 cDNA molecules were obtained, such that each molecule approximated one T cell. The patient libraries were prepared and sequenced with the same protocol used for the earlier healthy control dataset. Samples belonging to the same batch were prepared together, multiplexed and sequenced on a shared HiSeq lane. The study's processing was this. MIGEC was used to process the raw barcoded reads, and molecular identifier groups with only a single read were discarded before consensus assembly and CDR3 extraction. VDJtools was used for post-analysis of the clonotype tables, and diversity was normalized by down-sampling every dataset to the size of the smallest sample. To correct batch-related cross-sample contamination, repertoire overlap clustering matched CDR3 amino acid sequences but not nucleotide sequences. TCRdb applied fastp at Q25 and MiXCR to the public reads, then kept only in-frame beta chains. A single entry per CDR3 protein holds the most common genes and DNA from its merged rows. These V and J calls are TCRdb output, not the study's own analysis. This sample is represented by about 820,000 distinct CDR3 sequences; under 70% of them were singletons. The ten largest clones represent around 4.5% of the sample.

Sequencing input: blood. The chain is encoded by TRBV6-6 joined to TRBJ2-7; the D segment might be TRBD1 or TRBD2, since each matches 5 bases. The receptor was isolated from a girl under 18 with multiple sclerosis. The CDR3 corresponds to CAGSYGLGTEQYF. The nucleotide sequence reads TGTGCCGGCAGTTATGGTCTAGGGACCGAGCAGTACTTC.